Below are 18 T cell receptor beta chains sequenced from a single sample in a study of cytomegalovirus exposure and HLA in healthy donors. The PCR had 60 Vbeta and 13 Jbeta primers. The assay was immunoSEQ multiplex PCR, and TCRdb's table has in-frame clones only and misses some. Among 160,000 or so clones listed, approximately 83% were seen once. The source material was PBMCs. Every receptor here comes from a woman aged 18-35 years in good health and CMV-seronegative.

For the CDR3, the DNA is TGTGCCAGCAACGGACAGGGGGTGTCTGAAGCTTTCTTT. Translating it yields CASNGQGVSEAFF. V is TRBV5-8 and J is TRBJ1-1; TRBD1 agrees at 10 bases. The CDR3 loop spans 13 amino acids. The germline V gene encodes CDR1 SGHTS and CDR2 YDEGEE. The junction had 5 bases not matched to a gene; V was cut back by 6 bases and J by 6 bases.

The chain links TRBV6-6 to TRBJ2-7; TRBD1 matches 7 bases. There are 14 residues in the CDR3. V trimming: 6 bases; J trimming: 6 bases; junction bases outside the gene matches: 11. From germline, CDR1 is MNHNY and CDR2 SVGAGI (reference sequence). CDR3 residues: CASRMDRIPLEQYF. DNA of the CDR3: TGTGCCAGCAGAATGGACAGGATCCCCCTCGAGCAGTACTTC.

The chain employs TRBV11-2 and TRBJ2-1; D is ambiguous. This CDR3 spans 15 amino acids. Germline V gene sequence: CDR1 SGHAT, CDR2 FQNNGV. Deletions cut 1 base from V and 4 bases from J, with 11 bases between. In nucleotides, the CDR3 is TGTGCCAGCAGCTTAGCACTAACGAATTACAATGAGCAGTTCTTC. Translation gives CASSLALTNYNEQFF.

This chain connects TRBV4-1 to TRBJ1-6; TRBD1 matches at 8 bases. J gave up 3 bases and V 0 bases, and 7 bases lay outside the gene matches. The CDR3 runs to 18 residues. Germline V lookup: CDR1 MGHRA, CDR2 YSYEKL. CDR3 region: CASSQDLSDRDYNSPLHF. CDR3 bases: TGCGCCAGCAGCCAAGACCTTTCGGACAGGGACTATAATTCACCCCTCCACTTT.

J is TRBJ1-2 and V is TRBV10-1; possibly TRBD1 for D (5 bases). The CDR3 covers 13 residues. V shed 4 bases and J shed 2 bases, with 8 bases lying between them. Germline CDR1 is WNHNN and CDR2 is SYGVQD (reference sequence). CDR3 amino acids: CASSGQTNYGYTF. The CDR3 DNA is TGCGCCAGCAGTGGACAGACAAACTATGGCTACACCTTC.

This sequence joins TRBV6-1 and TRBJ1-5, with D possibly TRBD1 on 6 matching bases. Germline V gene data show CDR1 as MNHNS and CDR2 as SASEGT. The CDR3 contains 14 residues. The ends were cut back, 3 bases at V and 7 bases at J, with 13 bases in the middle. CDR3 DNA: TGTGCCAGCAGTGACGTACAGGGAGAACAGCCCCAGCATTTT. Its translation: CASSDVQGEQPQHF.

The rearrangement uses TRBV2 and TRBJ2-7, with D possibly matching TRBD1 (6 bases). The CDR3 runs 14 residues. The germline CDR1 and CDR2 sequences are SNHLY and FYNNEI. V lost 5 bases to trimming and J lost 5 bases, with 16 bases between them. The CDR3 nucleotides read TGTGCCAGCAGTCCGCCCGGGACAATCAACGAGCAGTACTTC. Residues: CASSPPGTINEQYF.

The chain has TRBV10-3 and TRBJ1-3; no clear D gene. Trimming cost V 3 bases and J 5 bases, with 17 bases left between them. This CDR3 has 16 residues. Germline values: CDR1 ENHRY, CDR2 SYGVKD. In DNA, the CDR3 is TGTGCCATCAGTGAAACACCCCACGGGAATCGAAACACCATATATTTT. This translates into CAISETPHGNRNTIYF.

This chain uses TRBV27 with TRBJ1-2, with TRBD1 matching over 12 bases. CDR3 length equals 16 residues. Germline V CDR1 and CDR2: MNHEY, SMNVEV (reference sequence). The trim removed 4 bases at V and 4 bases at J, leaving 7 bases unmatched. CDR3 region: CASSSLPGQGAYGYTF. CDR3 DNA sequence: TGTGCCAGCAGTTCACTCCCGGGACAGGGGGCCTATGGCTACACCTTC.

The chain uses TRBV9 and TRBJ1-1, with D unclear. The CDR3 covers 15 residues. Looked up from germline, CDR1 is SGDLS and CDR2 is YYNGEE. Trimming took off 0 bases at V and 0 bases at J, with 9 bases between the two ends. The CDR3 coding sequence is TGTGCCAGCAGCGTAGATTCCAGGTTGAACACTGAAGCTTTCTTT. Its protein product is CASSVDSRLNTEAFF. Full variable domain (rest looked up from reference TRBV9 and TRBJ1-1): DSGVTQTPKHLITATGQRVTLRCSPRSGDLSVYWYQQSLDQGLQFLIQYYNGEERAKGNILERFSAQQFPDLHSELNLSSLELGDSALYFCASSVDSRLNTEAFFGQGTRLTVV.

This chain uses TRBV5-1 with TRBJ1-3; TRBD1 agrees at 9 bases. The CDR3 has 18 residues. Trimming at V came to 3 bases and at J to 8 bases, leaving 18 bases not matched to a gene. Germline V gives CDR1 SGHRS, CDR2 YFSETQ. The CDR3 nucleotides are TGCGCCAGCAGCTGGGACGCTCCGGGACAGGGAGGTTTGGACACCATATATTTT. Protein sequence: CASSWDAPGQGGLDTIYF.

The chain links TRBV28 to TRBJ2-3, with 9 bases lining up with TRBD2. The CDR3 is 16 amino acids. Germline-derived CDR1 and CDR2 are MDHEN and SYDVKM. After removal of 6 bases from V and 5 bases from J, the junction contained 12 bases not matched to a gene. The CDR3 region has the DNA TGTGCCAGCAGCTCTTGGGCTAGCGGGGCTAGAGATACGCAGTATTTT. Protein: CASSSWASGARDTQYF. Combining the CDR3 with reference TRBV28 and TRBJ2-3 gives the whole variable domain DVKVTQSSRYLVKRTGEKVFLECVQDMDHENMFWYRQDPGLGLRLIYFSYDVKMKEKGDIPEGYSVSREKKERFSLILESASTNQTSMYLCASSSWASGARDTQYFGPGTRLTVL.

V gene TRBV29-1 combines with J gene TRBJ2-7, with 10 bases identical to TRBD1. Germline trimming cut 7 bases from V and 4 bases from J; bases unmatched to any gene: 1. The CDR3 sequence is 11 residues long. Germline assignment: CDR1 SQVTM and CDR2 ANQGSEA. CDR3 DNA sequence: TGCAGCGGGACAGGGGGATACGAGCAGTACTTC. Translation gives CSGTGGYEQYF.

V is TRBV6-5 and J is TRBJ1-5; 7 bases agree with TRBD1. CDR3 size: 13 residues. Unmatched junction bases numbered 7, after V lost 10 bases and J lost 4 bases. Germline V gene sequence: CDR1 MNHEY, CDR2 SVGAGI. The CDR3 spells CATSGQQNQPQHF. DNA of the CDR3: TGTGCCACCTCGGGACAGCAAAATCAGCCCCAGCATTTT.

The gene calls are TRBV5-1 and TRBJ2-7, with 11 nucleotides matching TRBD2. The CDR3 is made up of 16 amino acids. The germline V gene encodes CDR1 SGHRS and CDR2 YFSETQ. V lost 4 bases to trimming and J lost 3 bases; unmatched junction nucleotides: 9. The CDR3 bases are TGCGCCAGCAGCCGTATAGCTAGCGGGGGGCTCTACGAGCAGTACTTC. This translates into CASSRIASGGLYEQYF.

This chain joins TRBV5-1 and TRBJ1-6; 12 nucleotides agree with TRBD1. V lost 4 bases, J lost 6 bases, and 14 bases stayed unmatched. The germline gives CDR1 SGHRS, CDR2 YFSETQ. The CDR3 has 19 residues. In DNA form, the CDR3 reads TGCGCCAGCAGCCCCAGAGGGGCCGGGACAGGGGGCTCTAATTCACCCCTCCACTTT. Its translation: CASSPRGAGTGGSNSPLHF.

The chain uses TRBV4-2 and TRBJ1-1, with D possibly being TRBD1 (5 bases). V was pared by 3 bases and J by 0 bases, with 14 bases between. CDR1 and CDR2 from the germline V gene are LGHNA and YNFKEQ. The CDR3 is 16 residues long. Written as DNA, the CDR3 is TGTGCCAGCAGCCAGATCGGACAAAACATGAACACTGAAGCTTTCTTT. Its protein is CASSQIGQNMNTEAFF.

The chain joins TRBV11-3 to TRBJ1-1, with D tentatively TRBD1 (5 bases). There are 15 residues in the CDR3. CDR1 and CDR2 from the germline V gene are SGHNT and YENEEA. V was clipped by 1 base and J by 2 bases, with 11 bases between them. CDR3 nucleotide sequence: TGTGCCAGCAGCTTAGGCGGGGACGGCAACACTGAAGCTTTCTTT. Its protein product is CASSLGGDGNTEAFF.